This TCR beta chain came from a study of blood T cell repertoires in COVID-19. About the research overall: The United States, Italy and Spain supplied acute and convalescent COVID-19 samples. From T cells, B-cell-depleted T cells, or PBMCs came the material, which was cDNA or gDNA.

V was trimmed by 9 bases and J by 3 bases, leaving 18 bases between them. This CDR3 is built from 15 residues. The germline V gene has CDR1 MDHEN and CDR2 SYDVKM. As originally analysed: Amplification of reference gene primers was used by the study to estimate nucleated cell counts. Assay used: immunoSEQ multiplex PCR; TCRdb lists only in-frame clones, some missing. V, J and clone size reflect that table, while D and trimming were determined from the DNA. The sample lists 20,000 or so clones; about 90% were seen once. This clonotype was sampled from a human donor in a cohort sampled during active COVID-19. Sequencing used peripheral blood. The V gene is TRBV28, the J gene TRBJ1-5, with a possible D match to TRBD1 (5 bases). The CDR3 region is CASVEAGRYNQPQHF. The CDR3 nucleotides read TGTGCCAGTGTTGAGGCAGGGAGGTACAATCAGCCCCAGCATTTT.